What follows is one T cell receptor beta chain and its context. V lost 5 bases, J lost 8 bases, and 10 bases stayed unmatched. The CDR3 runs to 15 residues. Looked up from germline, CDR1 is KGHSH and CDR2 is LQKENI. These data belong to a study of blood T cell repertoires in COVID-19. Whole-study context: Italy, Spain and the United States were the sources of the convalescent and acute COVID-19 samples. Sources were T cells, B-cell-depleted T cells, or PBMCs; the material itself was cDNA or gDNA.

Original processing methods: Nucleated cell counts were estimated from reference gene primer amplification. The method was immunoSEQ multiplex PCR; TCRdb's version includes in-frame clones alone and lacks a portion of them. V and J calls and clone size come straight from that table; D and trimming were deduced from the DNA. The data hold about 170,000 clones, with just under 90% observed a single time. The receptor comes from a man aged 18 to 30 with active or convalescent COVID-19. The sequencing sample was made of peripheral blood. This chain joins TRBV18 and TRBJ2-1; 9 nucleotides align to TRBD1. Here the CDR3 DNA reads TGTGCCAGCTCATACCGGACAGGGGATTATGATGAGCAGTTCTTC. Residues: CASSYRTGDYDEQFF.